This note documents a single TCR beta chain sequence. With a much larger clone just one base away, this may be a read error. The authors made TCR beta cDNA from roughly 480 ng total RNA with a constant-region primer. Researchers made the TCR beta libraries by running three nested multiplex PCR rounds with slightly modified ARM-PCR. Forward primers for TRBV1-TRBV30 and a C-beta reverse primer served the first two PCR rounds, at 10 cycles each. A single record per CDR3 protein comes from TCRdb applying MiXCR to the multiplex PCR reads. Among fewer than 350,000 distinct CDR3 sequences listed, around 60% were seen once. Out of unsorted whole blood came the blood RNA, and germline DNA was extracted as well. With chronic HBV infection, the patients were also treatment-naive. Germline values: CDR1 SQVTM, CDR2 ANQGSEA. The CDR3 has 13 residues. Trimming took 4 bases from V and 5 from J; bases not matched to a gene: 7.

These data belong to a study of tumor-infiltrating lymphocytes in primary liver carcinoma. Study-level background: The neoplasms were of stage T1-T3 N0M0, with dimensions of 4.2 to 10 cm across.

The clonotype was recovered from a man between 35 and 55 years old with primary liver carcinoma and hepatitis B virus infection. This chain joins TRBV29-1 and TRBJ1-2, with 7 bases aligning to TRBD1. The sequenced material came from peripheral blood. The CDR3: CSVVGGQLYGYTF. CDR3 nucleotide sequence: TGCAGCGTTGTAGGGGGACAGCTATATGGCTACACCTTC.